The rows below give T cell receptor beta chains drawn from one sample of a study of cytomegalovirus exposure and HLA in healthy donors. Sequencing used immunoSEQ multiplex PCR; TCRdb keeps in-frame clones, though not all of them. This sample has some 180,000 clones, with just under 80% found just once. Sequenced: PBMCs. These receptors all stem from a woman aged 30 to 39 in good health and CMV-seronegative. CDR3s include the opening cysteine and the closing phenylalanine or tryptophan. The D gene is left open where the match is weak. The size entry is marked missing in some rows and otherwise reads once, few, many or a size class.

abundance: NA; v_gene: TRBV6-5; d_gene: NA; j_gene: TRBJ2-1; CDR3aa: CASSFGGGSYNEQFF
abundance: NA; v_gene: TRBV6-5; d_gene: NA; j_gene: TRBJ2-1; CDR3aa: CASSYLQGSSYNEQFF
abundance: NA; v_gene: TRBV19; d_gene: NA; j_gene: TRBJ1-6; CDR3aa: CASSGETASPLHF
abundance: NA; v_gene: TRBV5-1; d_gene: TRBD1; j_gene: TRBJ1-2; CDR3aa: CASSSYPRQGINYGYTF
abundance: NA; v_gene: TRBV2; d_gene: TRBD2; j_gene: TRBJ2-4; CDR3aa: CASSEARGEGNIQYF
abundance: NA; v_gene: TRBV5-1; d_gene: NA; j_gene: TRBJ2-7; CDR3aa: CASSPSRWDSYYEQYF
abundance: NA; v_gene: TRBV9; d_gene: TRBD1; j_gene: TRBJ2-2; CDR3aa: CASSVLTGGSGELFF
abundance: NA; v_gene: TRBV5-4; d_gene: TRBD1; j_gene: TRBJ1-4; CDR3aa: CASSQKGQGFEKLFF
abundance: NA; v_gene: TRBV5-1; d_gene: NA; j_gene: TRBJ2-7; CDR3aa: CASTNSATRSYEQYF
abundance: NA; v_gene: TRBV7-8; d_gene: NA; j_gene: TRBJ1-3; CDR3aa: CASSLPGGGGNTIYF
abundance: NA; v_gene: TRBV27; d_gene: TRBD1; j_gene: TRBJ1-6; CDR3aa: CATLGGGYNSPLHF
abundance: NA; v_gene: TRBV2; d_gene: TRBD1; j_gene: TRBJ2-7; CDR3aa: CASSLRDRGDEQYF
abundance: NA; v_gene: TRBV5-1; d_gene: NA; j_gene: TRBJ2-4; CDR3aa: CASSLAGELNIQYF
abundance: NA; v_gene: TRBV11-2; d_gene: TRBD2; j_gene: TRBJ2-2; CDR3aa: CASSLVAGGAGELFF
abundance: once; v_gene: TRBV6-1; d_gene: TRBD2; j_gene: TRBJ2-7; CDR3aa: CASSKQRGASYEQYF
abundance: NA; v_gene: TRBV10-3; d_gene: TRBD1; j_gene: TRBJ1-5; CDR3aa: CAISAGQGANQPQHF